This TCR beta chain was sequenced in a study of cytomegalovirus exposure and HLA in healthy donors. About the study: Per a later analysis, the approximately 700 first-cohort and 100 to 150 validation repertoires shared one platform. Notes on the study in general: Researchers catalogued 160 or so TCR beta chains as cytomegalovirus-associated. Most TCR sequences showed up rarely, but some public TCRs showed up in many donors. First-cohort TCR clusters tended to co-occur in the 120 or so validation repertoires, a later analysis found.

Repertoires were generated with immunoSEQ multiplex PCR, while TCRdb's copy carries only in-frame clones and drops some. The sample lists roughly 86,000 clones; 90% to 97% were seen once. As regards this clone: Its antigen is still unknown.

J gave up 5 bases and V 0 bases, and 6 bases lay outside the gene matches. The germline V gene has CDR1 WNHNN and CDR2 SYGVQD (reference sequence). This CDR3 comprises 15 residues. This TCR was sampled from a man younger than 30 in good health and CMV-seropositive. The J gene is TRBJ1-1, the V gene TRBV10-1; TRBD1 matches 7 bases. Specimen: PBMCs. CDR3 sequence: CASSESGQGVTEAFF. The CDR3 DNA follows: TGCGCCAGCAGTGAGTCGGGTCAGGGGGTGACTGAAGCTTTCTTT.